This entry lists 16 T cell receptor beta chains sequenced from one sample in a study of blood T cells in healthy people across ages. Primers used in a second PCR of about 7 to 12 cycles were a sample-barcoded 5' primer and a J-beta primer mix. Via MiXCR, TCRdb re-called the 5' RACE reads, giving one row per CDR3 protein. Here the sample spans some 800,000 distinct CDR3 sequences, 40% to 50% being singletons. The sample comprised blood. The receptors were gathered from a man in his 60s in good health.

V usage is TRBV10-3 and J usage is TRBJ2-7, with D hard to call. The CDR3 runs 11 residues. The germline gives CDR1 ENHRY, CDR2 SYGVKD. V was pared by 3 bases and J by 4 bases, with 4 bases between. The DNA for the CDR3 is TGTGCCATCAGTGATTTATACGAGCAGTACTTC. Translating it yields CAISDLYEQYF.

V gene TRBV12-3 or TRBV12-4 combines with J gene TRBJ2-7, with D possibly TRBD1 on 6 matching bases. The V end lost 7 bases, the J end lost 0 bases, and 10 bases lay between the germline ends. The CDR3 extends over 13 amino acids. DNA for the CDR3: TGTGCCAGCACAGGGGCCTTCTCCTACGAGCAGTACTTC. Protein: CASTGAFSYEQYF.

This clonotype was found a few times. CDR3 residues: CAWSQGSYNEQFF. The DNA of the CDR3 is TGTGCCTGGAGCCAGGGGAGCTACAATGAGCAGTTCTTC. The chain is built from TRBV30 and TRBJ2-1; tentative D call: TRBD1 (6 bases). Trimming shortened V by 3 bases and J by 3 bases, and 9 bases separated the two germline ends. This CDR3 contains 13 residues. Germline assignment: CDR1 GTSNPN and CDR2 SVGIG (reference sequence).

The V call is TRBV5-8, the J call TRBJ1-4; D gene unclear. Trimming cost V 7 bases and J 0 bases, with 10 bases left between them. The V gene's germline CDR1 is SGHTS and CDR2 YDEGEE. This CDR3 has 14 amino acids. The CDR3, as DNA: TGTGCCAGCGGCACGGGAGCAACTAATGAAAAACTGTTTTTT. This codes for CASGTGATNEKLFF.

The chain has TRBV6-1 and TRBJ1-2, with D uncertain. Per the germline V gene, CDR1 is MNHNS and CDR2 is SASEGT. This CDR3 spans 12 amino acids. Trimming took off 2 bases at V and 8 bases at J, with 9 bases between the two ends. This CDR3 reads CASSESEGGYTF. In DNA, the CDR3 is TGTGCCAGCAGTGAAAGTGAAGGGGGCTACACCTTC.

The chain is built from TRBV5-1 and TRBJ2-3; 8 nucleotides line up with TRBD1. In germline, CDR1 is SGHRS, CDR2 YFSETQ. The CDR3 consists of 14 residues. The V and J ends lost 5 bases and 6 bases, in that order; junction bases with no gene match: 8. The CDR3 DNA reads TGCGCCAGCAGTCTTACGGACAGGGCGGATACGCAGTATTTT. Translating it yields CASSLTDRADTQYF.

This clonotype came up a few times. The chain links TRBV7-2 to TRBJ2-1; 9 bases agree with TRBD2. The germline V gene has CDR1 SGHTA and CDR2 FQGNSA. The length of the CDR3 is 15 residues. V shed 6 bases and J 6 bases; nucleotides not matched to a gene: 9. CDR3 sequence reads: CASSPGGGGANEQFF. The CDR3 DNA sequence: TGTGCCAGCAGTCCCGGTGGCGGGGGGGCCAATGAGCAGTTCTTC.

The CDR3 region has the DNA TGCAGTGCTAGACCCGCTAGCGGGGGGGTGGAGACCCAGTACTTC. Translation gives CSARPASGGVETQYF. This chain uses TRBV20-1 with TRBJ2-5, with TRBD2 identical over 12 bases. The junction had 6 bases not matched to a gene; V was cut back by 2 bases and J by 5 bases. In germline, CDR1 is DFQATT, CDR2 SNEGSKA (reference sequence). The CDR3 is 15 amino acids.

The V gene is TRBV29-1, the J gene TRBJ2-7; D gene uncertain. From germline, CDR1 is SQVTM and CDR2 ANQGSEA. There are 13 residues in the CDR3. V was cut by 3 bases and J by 0 bases, with 9 bases left in between. The chain's CDR3 is CSVEADYSYEQYF. The DNA for the CDR3 is TGCAGCGTTGAGGCAGATTACTCCTACGAGCAGTACTTC.

The chain uses TRBV12-3 or TRBV12-4 and TRBJ2-3; possible D gene TRBD1, 7 bases. The V end lost 5 bases, the J end lost 1 base, and 13 bases lay between the germline ends. CDR3 length: 15 amino acids. In DNA, the CDR3 is TGTGCCAGCAGTGCTTGCAGGGGGGGCACAGATACGCAGTATTTT. This gives the protein CASSACRGGTDTQYF.

The V gene is TRBV6-5, the J gene TRBJ1-1; weak D call: TRBD1 (6 bases). Germline loops: CDR1 MNHEY, CDR2 SVGAGI. V lost 0 bases to trimming and J lost 8 bases, with 10 bases between them. This CDR3 region has 13 residues. CDR3 in amino acids: CASSYSGGLEAFF. CDR3 nucleotide sequence: TGTGCCAGCAGTTACTCAGGGGGACTCGAAGCTTTCTTT.

The rearrangement joins TRBV10-3 to TRBJ2-5; 7 nucleotides agree with TRBD1. Near its end, the DNA agrees better with TRBJ2-7, so the J call may be wrong. The CDR3 is 15 amino acids. Germline V gene lookup returns CDR1 ENHRY and CDR2 SYGVKD. The CDR3: CAISEPRDRPSEQYF. The CDR3 nucleotides are TGTGCCATCAGTGAGCCCCGGGACAGACCCTCCGAGCAGTACTTC.

This chain links TRBV6-6 with TRBJ1-3, with a tentative D call TRBD1 (5 bases). V dropped 7 bases and J dropped 3 bases, with 16 bases sitting between them. The CDR3 length is 15 residues. Per the germline V gene, CDR1 is MNHNY and CDR2 is SVGAGI (reference sequence). CDR3 coding DNA: TGTGCCAGCAACCCACCCGGGGCAGATGGAAACACCATATATTTT. Amino acid sequence: CASNPPGADGNTIYF.

This chain connects TRBV4-1 to TRBJ1-2, with D unresolved. Between the trimmed V and J ends, which lost 0 bases and 6 bases, there was a span of 11 bases. Germline V lookup: CDR1 MGHRA, CDR2 YSYEKL. The CDR3 sequence is 14 residues long. The CDR3 loop reads CASSQDPGKNGYTF. For the CDR3, the DNA is TGCGCCAGCAGCCAAGACCCGGGAAAGAATGGCTACACCTTC.

This clonotype appeared a single time. A single base separates this from a much larger clone, so it may be a read error. The chain couples TRBV30 to TRBJ1-1; possibly TRBD1 for D (5 bases). The CDR3 sequence is 13 residues long. Germline V gene data show CDR1 as GTSNPN and CDR2 as SVGIG (reference sequence). V dropped 4 bases and J dropped 4 bases, with 13 bases sitting between them. CDR3 protein: CAWTAGQSTEAFF. The CDR3 DNA sequence: TGTGCCTGGACGGCAGGGCAGAGCACTGAAGCTTTCTTT. The variable domain in full, with the rest retrieved from reference TRBV30 and TRBJ1-1, is SQTIHQWPATLVQPVGSPLSLECTVEGTSNPNLYWYRQAAGRGLQLLFYSVGIGQISSEVPQNLSASRPQDRQFILSSKKLLLSDSGFYLCAWTAGQSTEAFFGQGTRLTVV.

This clonotype was picked up a small number of times. The chain uses TRBV18 and TRBJ2-7; D is uncertain. The V gene lost 0 bases and the J gene lost 2 bases, with 8 bases spanning the gap. Per germline, CDR1 KGHSH and CDR2 LQKENI. This CDR3 spans 14 amino acids. The CDR3: CASSPPQPPYEQYF. The CDR3 DNA follows: TGTGCCAGCTCACCACCACAGCCCCCCTACGAGCAGTACTTC. Full variable domain (outside the CDR3, taken from reference TRBV18 and TRBJ2-7): NAGVMQNPRHLVRRRGQEARLRCSPMKGHSHVYWYRQLPEEGLKFMVYLQKENIIDESGMPKERFSAEFPKEGPSILRIQQVVRGDSAAYFCASSPPQPPYEQYFGPGTRLTVT.